This entry lists 27 T cell receptor beta chains sequenced from one sample in a study of cytomegalovirus exposure and HLA in healthy donors. Primers included in the PCR were 60 Vbeta and 13 Jbeta primers. Here immunoSEQ multiplex PCR was the method, and the copy in TCRdb shows in-frame clones only, minus some. The top ten hold around 2.4% of the sample, which has fewer than 200,000 clones, about 81% seen once. The sample was PBMCs. The receptors come from a woman under 40 in good health and CMV-seronegative.

The chain recombines TRBV4-1 with TRBJ1-4; 8 bases agree with TRBD1. The CDR3 sequence is 17 residues long. Germline-derived CDR1 and CDR2 are MGHRA and YSYEKL. The trim removed 0 bases at V and 5 bases at J, leaving 8 bases unmatched. CDR3 bases: TGCGCCAGCAGCCAAGAAAGACGGGACAGGAGGAATGAAAAACTGTTTTTT. Protein product: CASSQERRDRRNEKLFF.

This chain joins TRBV7-8 and TRBJ2-7; TRBD1 agrees at 9 bases. CDR3 length: 16 residues. Germline CDR1 and CDR2: SGHVS and FQNEAQ. V dropped 5 bases and J dropped 5; count of bases not matched to a gene: 13. CDR3 protein: CASSPPTGQGFDEQYF. DNA of the CDR3: TGTGCCAGCAGCCCCCCCACGGGACAGGGTTTCGACGAGCAGTACTTC.

V gene TRBV9 combines with J gene TRBJ2-1; 10 positions match TRBD2. CDR1 and CDR2 from the germline V gene are SGDLS and YYNGEE. The CDR3 runs to 16 residues. The junction had 4 bases not matched to a gene; V was cut back by 2 bases and J by 2 bases. CDR3 nucleotides: TGTGCCAGCAGCGTCCTTAGCGGGGGGACCTACAATGAGCAGTTCTTC. This sequence encodes CASSVLSGGTYNEQFF. Variable domain in full (rest from reference TRBV9 and TRBJ2-1): DSGVTQTPKHLITATGQRVTLRCSPRSGDLSVYWYQQSLDQGLQFLIQYYNGEERAKGNILERFSAQQFPDLHSELNLSSLELGDSALYFCASSVLSGGTYNEQFFGPGTRLTVL.

This clone occurred a few times. The germline gene is not matched at one end of the junction; a read error may be the cause. This sequence joins TRBV6-1 and TRBJ1-5, with a possible D match to TRBD1 (5 bases). The germline V gene encodes CDR1 MNHNS and CDR2 SASEGT. The CDR3 sequence is 14 residues long. CDR3 loop: CASSEGIGDQPQHF. The CDR3 DNA follows: TGTGCCAGCAGCGAAGGCATAGGGGATCAGCCCCAGCATTTT.

The V call is TRBV4-1, the J call TRBJ1-1, with 10 bases that match TRBD1. The CDR3 sequence is 17 residues long. The V segment lost 0 bases and the J segment 0 bases; nucleotides outside the gene matches: 4. The germline V gene encodes CDR1 MGHRA and CDR2 YSYEKL. The CDR3 is CASSQDGTGVMNTEAFF. The CDR3 DNA sequence: TGCGCCAGCAGCCAAGATGGGACAGGGGTCATGAACACTGAAGCTTTCTTT.

This chain links TRBV7-8 with TRBJ2-6; 7 bases map to TRBD1. V shed 5 bases and J 0 bases; nucleotides not matched to a gene: 19. The CDR3 has 21 residues. In germline, CDR1 is SGHVS, CDR2 FQNEAQ. CDR3 sequence reads: CASSLTLTGAPSFSGANVLTF. The CDR3 DNA reads as TGTGCCAGCAGCCTCACCCTAACAGGGGCCCCGTCATTCTCTGGGGCCAACGTCCTGACTTTC.

The chain employs TRBV6-6 and TRBJ2-7, with TRBD2 identical over 7 bases. This CDR3 comprises 13 residues. Germline V CDR1 and CDR2: MNHNY, SVGAGI (reference sequence). V lost 3 bases to trimming and J lost 5 bases; unmatched junction nucleotides: 4. The CDR3 is CASSYAGVHEQYF. CDR3 nucleotides: TGTGCCAGCAGTTATGCGGGAGTCCACGAGCAGTACTTC.

The rearrangement joins TRBV29-1 to TRBJ2-5; 11 bases are shared with TRBD1. The CDR3 spans 18 residues. The J segment lost 0 bases and the V segment lost 0 bases, leaving 9 bases of the junction unmatched. The germline gives CDR1 SQVTM, CDR2 ANQGSEA. The CDR3: CSVEDYRRDRGYQETQYF. CDR3 bases: TGCAGCGTTGAAGACTACCGCCGGGACAGGGGGTACCAAGAGACCCAGTACTTC.

V is TRBV7-9 and J is TRBJ1-3, with no clear D. The length of the CDR3 is 14 residues. Germline V CDR1 and CDR2: SEHNR, FQNEAQ (reference sequence). Trimming left V 5 bases short and J 2 bases short, with 10 bases between. The CDR3 here is CASSPPQTGNTIYF. The CDR3 coding sequence is TGTGCCAGCAGCCCGCCACAGACTGGAAACACCATATATTTT.

V usage is TRBV28 and J usage is TRBJ1-4, with D unresolved. Trimming took off 3 bases at V and 0 bases at J, with 11 bases between the two ends. Looked up from germline, CDR1 is MDHEN and CDR2 is SYDVKM. This CDR3 has 16 residues. The CDR3 coding sequence is TGTGCCAGCAGTTTCTCCTCCGGTGCAACTAATGAAAAACTGTTTTTT. Amino acids: CASSFSSGATNEKLFF.

The chain uses TRBV7-9 and TRBJ2-7, with a possible D match to TRBD1 (8 bases). Germline lookup yields CDR1 SEHNR and CDR2 FQNEAQ (reference sequence). Trimming pared 0 bases from V and 5 bases from J, leaving 11 bases between. This CDR3 has 14 residues. This CDR3 is CASSLAQGGNEQYF. The CDR3 DNA sequence: TGTGCCAGCAGCTTAGCACAGGGGGGGAACGAGCAGTACTTC.

V gene TRBV10-2 combines with J gene TRBJ2-5, with D perhaps TRBD2 (5 bases). V lost 0 bases, J lost 5 bases, and 19 bases lay in between. The CDR3 has 17 residues. The V gene's germline CDR1 is WSHSY and CDR2 SAAADI. Here the CDR3 DNA reads TGCGCCAGCAGTGAGTCGATTGTAGGCGGGTTGAGGGAGACCCAGTACTTC. Encoded protein: CASSESIVGGLRETQYF.

The V gene is TRBV5-4, the J gene TRBJ1-2; the D gene is possibly TRBD1 (6 bases). The germline V and J ends were trimmed by 2 bases and 4 bases, with 15 bases remaining between them. The CDR3 is made up of 15 amino acids. Germline-derived CDR1 and CDR2 are SGHNT and YYREEE (reference sequence). CDR3 DNA: TGTGCCAGCAGCTTAGTAGGGTCAGGGGCCTATGGCTACACCTTC. Translation: CASSLVGSGAYGYTF.

The rearrangement links TRBV5-1 to TRBJ2-5; D possibly corresponds to TRBD2 (5 bases). CDR1 is SGHRS, CDR2 YFSETQ, per germline. This CDR3 region has 13 residues. Trimming stripped 0 bases from V and 4 bases from J, with 7 bases between. Here the CDR3 reads CASSLGGGETQYF. CDR3 coding DNA: TGCGCCAGCAGCTTGGGCGGAGGAGAGACCCAGTACTTC.

The V gene is TRBV10-2, the J gene TRBJ2-1; 10 nucleotides agree with TRBD2. The CDR3 loop spans 19 amino acids. CDR1 is WSHSY, CDR2 SAAADI, per germline. The junction had 11 bases not matched to a gene; V was cut back by 3 bases and J by 0 bases. The CDR3 reads CASSDTSGMNEYSYNEQFF. The CDR3 region has the DNA TGCGCCAGCAGTGACACTAGCGGGATGAATGAATACTCCTACAATGAGCAGTTCTTC.

This chain uses TRBV11-3 with TRBJ2-1; possibly TRBD2 for D (6 bases). V shed 0 bases and J shed 5 bases, with 17 bases lying between them. The germline V gene has CDR1 SGHNT and CDR2 YENEEA. The CDR3 extends over 17 amino acids. DNA for the CDR3: TGTGCCAGCAGCTTAGAAGCGGCCGGGACTGAGAACAATGAGCAGTTCTTC. Encoded protein: CASSLEAAGTENNEQFF.

The chain employs TRBV2 and TRBJ1-5; no reliable D call. The CDR3 is made up of 14 amino acids. V dropped 3 bases and J dropped 7 bases, with 13 bases sitting between them. CDR1 and CDR2 from the germline V gene are SNHLY and FYNNEI. CDR3 in amino acids: CASSEYGSIQPQHF. CDR3 nucleotide sequence: TGTGCCAGCAGTGAGTACGGGTCTATACAGCCCCAGCATTTT.

The chain links TRBV5-4 to TRBJ2-2, with TRBD2 identical over 8 bases. CDR1 is SGHNT and CDR2 is YYREEE in the germline V gene (reference sequence). J lost 6 bases, V lost 4 bases, and 8 bases had no gene match. There are 15 residues in the CDR3. The CDR3 DNA sequence: TGTGCCAGCAGCAACATGGGACTAGTGCCCGGGGAGCTGTTTTTT. Amino acids: CASSNMGLVPGELFF. The full variable domain, rest sourced from reference TRBV5-4 and TRBJ2-2, is ETGVTQSPTHLIKTRGQQVTLRCSSQSGHNTVSWYQQALGQGPQFIFQYYREEENGRGNFPPRFSGLQFPNYSSELNVNALELDDSALYLCASSNMGLVPGELFFGEGSRLTVL.

The V and J genes are TRBV14 and TRBJ2-1; no clear D gene. The CDR3 consists of 16 residues. With 3 bases removed from V and 5 bases from J, the gap between germline ends came to 17 bases. Germline lookup yields CDR1 SGHDN and CDR2 FVKESK. The CDR3 protein is CASSHHPGDGNNEQFF. The DNA of the CDR3 is TGTGCCAGCAGCCATCACCCCGGAGACGGAAACAATGAGCAGTTCTTC.

The rearrangement uses TRBV28 and TRBJ1-2, with 7 bases matching TRBD1. The length of the CDR3 is 16 residues. CDR1 and CDR2 from the germline V gene are MDHEN and SYDVKM. With 6 bases clipped from V and 6 bases from J, the junction kept 16 bases outside the gene matches. CDR3: CASRPQVTGDFDGYTF. In DNA, the CDR3 is TGTGCCAGCAGACCGCAAGTTACAGGGGATTTCGATGGCTACACCTTC.

V usage is TRBV7-3 and J usage is TRBJ2-7, with D perhaps TRBD2 (6 bases). V was shortened by 3 bases and J by 0 bases, with 12 bases between the two germline ends. Germline CDR1 reads SGHTA; CDR2 reads FQGTGA. The length of the CDR3 is 15 residues. In DNA, the CDR3 is TGTGCCAGCAGCTTGTACCCGGGACTCTCCTACGAGCAGTACTTC. Amino acid sequence: CASSLYPGLSYEQYF. Filled out from reference TRBV7-3 and TRBJ2-7, the complete variable domain reads GAGVSQTPSNKVTEKGKYVELRCDPISGHTALYWYRQSLGQGPEFLIYFQGTGAADDSGLPNDRFFAVRPEGSVSTLKIQRTERGDSAVYLCASSLYPGLSYEQYFGPGTRLTVT.

This chain uses TRBV6-6 with TRBJ1-1, with D unresolved. From germline, CDR1 is MNHNY and CDR2 SVGAGI (reference sequence). The V end lost 2 bases, the J end lost 1 base, and 11 bases lay between the germline ends. The CDR3 totals 15 residues. CDR3 protein: CASSYPRTGNTEAFF. CDR3 nucleotides: TGTGCCAGCAGTTACCCCAGGACTGGGAACACTGAAGCTTTCTTT.

The chain joins TRBV7-2 to TRBJ2-1; weak D call: TRBD2 (7 bases). CDR3 length: 15 residues. Germline lookup yields CDR1 SGHTA and CDR2 FQGNSA. Trimming took 0 bases from V and 9 from J, leaving 15 bases between them. The CDR3 DNA reads TGTGCCAGCAGCTTAGCTGTGGGAGGGGGTGGTGAGCAGTTCTTC. It codes for CASSLAVGGGGEQFF.

As DNA, the CDR3 is TGTGCCGCTACGGACACCAGCTCTGGAAACACCATATATTTT. Protein product: CAATDTSSGNTIYF. The genes are TRBV19 and TRBJ1-3; D is possibly TRBD1 (5 bases). Trimming pared 11 bases from V and 0 bases from J, leaving 14 bases between. Germline lookup yields CDR1 LNHDA and CDR2 SQIVND (reference sequence). The CDR3 runs to 14 residues.

The CDR3 DNA sequence: TGTGCCAGCAGCGACTCCTCCCAGGGTTACGAGCAGTACTTC. Its protein is CASSDSSQGYEQYF. The chain links TRBV9 to TRBJ2-5; possibly TRBD1 for D (5 bases). The end of the DNA fits TRBJ2-7 better, so the J call may be wrong. The CDR3 spans 14 residues. Germline CDR1 is SGDLS and CDR2 is YYNGEE.

The chain couples TRBV11-2 to TRBJ2-6; 7 positions agree with TRBD1. The V gene end was trimmed by 3 bases and the J gene end by 8 bases; junction bases not matched to a gene: 1. Germline values: CDR1 SGHAT, CDR2 FQNNGV. This CDR3 is built from 13 residues. CDR3 amino acids: CASSLGQSNVLTF. The CDR3 DNA reads TGTGCCAGCAGCTTGGGACAGTCCAACGTCCTGACTTTC. Complete variable domain (other parts from reference TRBV11-2 and TRBJ2-6): EAGVAQSPRYKIIEKRQSVAFWCNPISGHATLYWYQQILGQGPKLLIQFQNNGVVDDSQLPKDRFSAERLKGVDSTLKIQPAKLEDSAVYLCASSLGQSNVLTFGAGSRLTVL.

This sequence joins TRBV25-1 and TRBJ2-3; possibly TRBD1 for D (5 bases). Germline V gene data show CDR1 as MGHDK and CDR2 as SYGVNS. The CDR3 runs 16 residues. Trimming left V 6 bases short and J 2 bases short, with 18 bases between. This CDR3 reads CASRRGSSTPTDTQYF. CDR3 nucleotides: TGTGCCAGCAGAAGGGGCAGCTCTACACCCACAGATACGCAGTATTTT.